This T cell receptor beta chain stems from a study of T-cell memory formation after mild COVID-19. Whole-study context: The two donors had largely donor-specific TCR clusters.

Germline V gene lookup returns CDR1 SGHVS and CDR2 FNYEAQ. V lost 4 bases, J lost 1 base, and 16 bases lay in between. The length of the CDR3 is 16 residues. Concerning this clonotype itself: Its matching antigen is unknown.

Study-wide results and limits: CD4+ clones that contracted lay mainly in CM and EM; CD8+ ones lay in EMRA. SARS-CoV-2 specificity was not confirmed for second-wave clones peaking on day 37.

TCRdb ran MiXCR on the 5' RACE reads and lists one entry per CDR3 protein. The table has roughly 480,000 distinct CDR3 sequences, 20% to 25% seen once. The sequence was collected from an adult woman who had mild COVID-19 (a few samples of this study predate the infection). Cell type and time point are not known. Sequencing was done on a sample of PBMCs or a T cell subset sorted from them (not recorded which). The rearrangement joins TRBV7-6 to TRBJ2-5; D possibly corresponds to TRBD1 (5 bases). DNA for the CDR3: TGTGCCAGCAGCTCCTCTAGGGTGGGGCTCCAAGAGACCCAGTACTTC. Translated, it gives CASSSSRVGLQETQYF.